This record concerns one T cell receptor (beta chain) sequence. The target of this receptor is not known. Base qualities are not provided; no much larger clone lies one nucleotide away. After removal of 1 base from V and 5 bases from J, the junction retains 3 bases not matched to a gene. The CDR3 covers 16 residues, taking in both the cysteine and the phenylalanine. The kept DNA is CDR3 alone, 48 bases in frame from the first base. CDR1 is given as MDHEN and CDR2 as SYDVKM, both from the germline V gene. The data derive from a study of blood T cell repertoires in COVID-19 (dated by TCRdb to between 2020 and 2021). For the study in its entirety: The collaborator samples originated in the United States, Italy and Spain and spanned the acute and convalescent phases of COVID-19. The material from the prospective study consisted of cDNA or gDNA derived from T cells, B-cell-depleted T cells, or PBMCs. Subjects who had been exposed to COVID-19, were actively infected with it, or had recovered from it provided the deeply sampled blood TCRbeta repertoires that made up the dataset. A freely available public database, intended as a resource for researchers studying the immune response to SARS-CoV-2, is where the repertoires were released. The samples were drawn from two sources: the first 160 participants of the ongoing ImmuneRACE study, and 1,254 subjects contributed by 6 global collaborators. Sample metadata almost always included a de-identified subject ID, COVID-19 status, age in years and sex. Where available, HLA class I and class II types were obtained from metadata supplied by the sample provider rather than from assay-based typing. Study-wide findings and limitations: The amount of clinical and demographic metadata varied by source and participant and was provided uncurated.

At one collaborating source in Seattle, patients were enrolled during active infection and were followed longitudinally through the course of disease. Each collaborating institution followed its own protocols to collect whole blood in K2EDTA tubes. For TCRbeta analysis, collaborator samples were shipped as frozen whole blood, as isolated PBMCs, or as DNA extracted from either sample type. The immunoSEQ Assay, a bias-controlled multiplex PCR, was used to amplify TCRbeta CDR3 regions from genomic DNA. For the original study's pipeline: The number of nucleated cells in each sample was estimated from the amplification of reference gene primers within the assay. Sequence reads were collapsed and filtered to measure the absolute abundance of every unique TCRbeta CDR3 rearrangement. For each sample, productive Simpson clonality was calculated as the square root of Simpson's diversity index across productive rearrangements. The source is immuneACCESS, and TCRdb retained only in-frame sequences with V and J called. Part of the clones is not carried over; for the studies checked, unresolved V genes explain less than half of this, and the remainder is unexplained. V and J calls and clone size follow that table, whereas D and trimming were derived from the DNA. This sample has approximately 300,000 clones in its table, and about 85% of those were observed once. The ten largest clones take up 0.87% of the sample.

The sequenced material came from peripheral blood. The TCR was taken from a human donor with COVID-19, enrolled during active disease. The donor label of this sample is uncertain. Recombination linked TRBV28 to TRBJ2-3, with 13 middle bases fitting TRBD2. The nucleotide sequence is TGTGCCAGCAGTTTATCGGGACTAGCGGGAATAGATACGCAGTATTTT. Translation gives CASSLSGLAGIDTQYF. With all but the CDR3 taken from the reference TRBV28 and TRBJ2-3 genes, the full variable domain is: DVKVTQSSRYLVKRTGEKVFLECVQDMDHENMFWYRQDPGLGLRLIYFSYDVKMKEKGDIPEGYSVSREKKERFSLILESASTNQTSMYLCASSLSGLAGIDTQYFGPGTRLTVL.